The rows below give T cell receptor beta chains drawn from one sample of a study of T cell changes during pregnancy in multiple sclerosis. Assay used: immunoSEQ multiplex PCR; TCRdb lists only in-frame clones, some missing. The sample shows approximately 49,000 clones, around 89% of them seen only once. This material consisted of peripheral blood, taken after pregnancy. The receptors were gathered from a female donor in good health, enrolled as a control in a pregnancy study. The CDR3 runs from the conserved cysteine through the conserved F or W. The D gene is left open where the match is weak. Clone size is shown for a subset of rows, as once, few, many or a class of expanded clone.

J: TRBJ2-2
V: TRBV9
D: NA
size: NA
DNA: TGTGCCAGCAGCTACATGGGAGCTTTCACCGGGGAGCTGTTTTTT
CDR3: CASSYMGAFTGELFF

J: TRBJ2-1
V: TRBV5-5
D: NA
size: NA
DNA: TGTGCCAGCAGCTTGGTCCATAGCAATGAGCAGTTCTTC
CDR3: CASSLVHSNEQFF

J: TRBJ2-5
V: TRBV10-3
D: TRBD1
size: once
DNA: TGTGCCATCAGGAGGGACAGGTTAGCAGAGACCCAGTACTTC
CDR3: CAIRRDRLAETQYF

J: TRBJ2-3
V: TRBV23-1
D: TRBD2
size: NA
DNA: TGCGCCAGCAGCCAGACTAGCGGGGGGGCAGATACGCAGTATTTT
CDR3: CASSQTSGGADTQYF

J: TRBJ2-5
V: TRBV6-1
D: NA
size: NA
DNA: TGTGCCAGCAGTGAGTCCCAGGGGGGACAAGAGACCCAGTACTTC
CDR3: CASSESQGGQETQYF

J: TRBJ2-7
V: TRBV5-1
D: TRBD1
size: once
DNA: TGCGCCAGCAGCCAGCGACAGGGGGTCGAGCAGTACTTC
CDR3: CASSQRQGVEQYF

J: TRBJ2-5
V: TRBV7-6
D: TRBD2
size: NA
DNA: TGTGCCAGCAGCTTAGGGGTCCGGACTAGCGGGGGGGACCAAGAGACCCAGTACTTC
CDR3: CASSLGVRTSGGDQETQYF

J: TRBJ2-5
V: TRBV15
D: NA
size: once
DNA: TGTGCCACCAGCAGAGGAAACAAAGAGACCCAGTACTTC
CDR3: CATSRGNKETQYF

J: TRBJ2-1
V: TRBV5-1
D: TRBD2
size: NA
DNA: TGCGCCAGCAGGCCCGCTCCCTCAGGACTAGCTCCAAATGAGCAGTTCTTC
CDR3: CASRPAPSGLAPNEQFF

J: TRBJ2-7
V: TRBV6-5
D: NA
size: NA
DNA: TGTGCCAGCAGTTGGGCCGGGACAAACTCCTACGAGCAGTACTTC
CDR3: CASSWAGTNSYEQYF

J: TRBJ2-5
V: TRBV6-1
D: NA
size: NA
DNA: TGTGCCAGCAGTGCCCTCTCCCCAGGTATGGGAGAGACCCAGTACTTC
CDR3: CASSALSPGMGETQYF

J: TRBJ2-4
V: TRBV28
D: TRBD2
size: once
DNA: TGTGCCAGCAGTTTACGCGGGAGTGGGACCAAAAACATTCAGTACTTC
CDR3: CASSLRGSGTKNIQYF

J: TRBJ2-7
V: TRBV5-4
D: NA
size: NA
DNA: TGTGCCAGCAGCCCATTACCAGGGCGCAACGAGCAGTACTTC
CDR3: CASSPLPGRNEQYF

J: TRBJ2-3
V: TRBV4-3
D: TRBD2
size: NA
DNA: TGCGCCAGCAGCCAAGTTACACTAGCGGGGGCCACCGATACGCAGTATTTT
CDR3: CASSQVTLAGATDTQYF

J: TRBJ1-2
V: TRBV6-8
D: TRBD1
size: NA
DNA: TGTGCCAGCAGTTTACGGGTCTGGACAGGGTCTTGCCCTTCCTATGGCTACACCTTC
CDR3: CASSLRVWTGSCPSYGYTF

J: TRBJ1-2
V: TRBV29-1
D: TRBD1
size: NA
DNA: TGCAGCGTATCGACAGGGGAAACTAACTATGGCTACACCTTC
CDR3: CSVSTGETNYGYTF

J: TRBJ1-4
V: TRBV4-3
D: NA
size: once
DNA: TGCGCCAGCAGCCAAGATTGGGCCCGAAGGGAAAAACTGTTTTTT
CDR3: CASSQDWARREKLFF

J: TRBJ1-1
V: TRBV5-1
D: NA
size: few
DNA: TGCGCCAGCAGCTTAGACCCAGGGCTTGCTGAAGCTTTCTTT
CDR3: CASSLDPGLAEAFF

J: TRBJ2-6
V: TRBV25-1
D: NA
size: once
DNA: TGTGCCAGACCGACAATTTCAGGGGTTGGGGCCAACGTCCTGACTTTC
CDR3: CARPTISGVGANVLTF

J: TRBJ1-6
V: TRBV6-1
D: TRBD1
size: NA
DNA: TGTGCCAGCAGTGACGACAGGGGGGGGAAACACTCCTATAATTCACCCCTCCACTTT
CDR3: CASSDDRGGKHSYNSPLHF

J: TRBJ1-6
V: TRBV7-2
D: NA
size: NA
DNA: TGTGCCAGCAGCTTACAGGGCTATAATTCACCCCTCCACTTT
CDR3: CASSLQGYNSPLHF

J: TRBJ2-4
V: TRBV14
D: TRBD1
size: NA
DNA: TGTGCCAGCAGCCCCTTGGGGACAGAGAGCATTCAGTACTTC
CDR3: CASSPLGTESIQYF

J: TRBJ1-1
V: TRBV6-5
D: TRBD1
size: NA
DNA: TGTGCCAGCAGTATCAGGACAGGGAACACTGAAGCTTTCTTT
CDR3: CASSIRTGNTEAFF

J: TRBJ1-1
V: TRBV29-1
D: TRBD1
size: NA
DNA: TGCAGCGTAGTAGAGGTCCCGACAGGGGTAGCTGAAGCTTTCTTT
CDR3: CSVVEVPTGVAEAFF

J: TRBJ2-7
V: TRBV5-6
D: NA
size: few
DNA: TGTGCCAGCAGTTTACCGACAGACCCGGAGAACTCCTACGAGCAGTACTTC
CDR3: CASSLPTDPENSYEQYF

J: TRBJ2-1
V: TRBV5-6
D: TRBD2
size: NA
DNA: TGTGCCAGCAGCCCAGTGGGGCGGGGGGGCTCTTACAATGAGCAGTTCTTC
CDR3: CASSPVGRGGSYNEQFF

J: TRBJ2-7
V: TRBV28
D: NA
size: NA
DNA: TGTGCCAGCAGTTCCGCGGGGACCAATACCTACGAGCAGTACTTC
CDR3: CASSSAGTNTYEQYF

J: TRBJ1-1
V: TRBV5-8
D: TRBD1
size: few
DNA: TGTGCCAGCAGCCCACTGGACAGGGAAAACACTGAAGCTTTCTTT
CDR3: CASSPLDRENTEAFF

J: TRBJ1-2
V: TRBV28
D: NA
size: NA
DNA: TGTGCCAGCCACTCCGGGGAGTTGTTTGGTGGCTACACCTTC
CDR3: CASHSGELFGGYTF

J: TRBJ2-3
V: TRBV5-1
D: NA
size: NA
DNA: TGCGCCAGCACGCCTGGGGAGATAGCTAGCACAGATACGCAGTATTTT
CDR3: CASTPGEIASTDTQYF

J: TRBJ1-4
V: TRBV19
D: NA
size: once
DNA: TGTGCCAGTAGTATAAGACGGGGGAATGAAAAACTGTTTTTT
CDR3: CASSIRRGNEKLFF

J: TRBJ1-2
V: TRBV27
D: NA
size: NA
DNA: TGTGCCAGCAGTGGCCCCAATAACTATGGCTACACCTTC
CDR3: CASSGPNNYGYTF

J: TRBJ2-1
V: TRBV9
D: TRBD2
size: NA
DNA: TGTGCCAGCAGTGAGCGGGGATTCTACAATGAGCAGTTCTTC
CDR3: CASSERGFYNEQFF

J: TRBJ2-1
V: TRBV5-1
D: TRBD1
size: NA
DNA: TGCGCCAGCAGCTTGGCACAGGGGGCTTACAATGAGCAGTTCTTC
CDR3: CASSLAQGAYNEQFF

J: TRBJ2-3
V: TRBV4-1
D: NA
size: NA
DNA: TGCGCCAGCAGCCAATGGGGGCGGCCGAGCACAGATACGCAGTATTTT
CDR3: CASSQWGRPSTDTQYF

J: TRBJ1-1
V: TRBV5-1
D: TRBD1
size: NA
DNA: TGCGCCAGCAGCTTGGCAGGACAGGGCTGGACTGAAGCTTTCTTT
CDR3: CASSLAGQGWTEAFF

J: TRBJ1-2
V: TRBV19
D: TRBD1
size: NA
DNA: TGTGCCAGTAGTTACGGTGGTGGCAGTGTAGCCAGGGGGGATGGCTACACCTTC
CDR3: CASSYGGGSVARGDGYTF

J: TRBJ1-6
V: TRBV9
D: TRBD1
size: NA
DNA: TGTGCCAGCAGCGAACAGGGGGCTCCCTCACCCCTCCACTTT
CDR3: CASSEQGAPSPLHF

J: TRBJ1-1
V: TRBV7-8
D: TRBD1
size: NA
DNA: TGTGCCAGCAGCCTAGACCAGGGGGTAGGTTTCCCCGATGAAGCTTTCTTT
CDR3: CASSLDQGVGFPDEAFF

J: TRBJ2-6
V: TRBV5-1
D: TRBD1
size: NA
DNA: TGCGCCAGCAGCTTGGCCAGACAGGGGGCTAGCTCTGGGGCCAACGTCCTGACTTTC
CDR3: CASSLARQGASSGANVLTF

J: TRBJ2-1
V: TRBV4-2
D: NA
size: few
DNA: TGTGCCAGCAGCCCCCCGTGGGGCGACGGGACTCAGTTCTTC
CDR3: CASSPPWGDGTQFF

J: TRBJ2-7
V: TRBV4-1
D: TRBD2
size: NA
DNA: TGCGCCAGCAGCCAAGATCATGCGGGGGTGGAGCAGTACTTC
CDR3: CASSQDHAGVEQYF

J: TRBJ2-3
V: TRBV5-4
D: TRBD2
size: NA
DNA: TGTGCCAGCAGCTCCGGACTAGTTGGGACAGATACGCAGTATTTT
CDR3: CASSSGLVGTDTQYF

J: TRBJ1-1
V: TRBV19
D: TRBD1
size: NA
DNA: TGTGCCAGTAGTAATTGGGACAGAAACACTGAAGCTTTCTTT
CDR3: CASSNWDRNTEAFF